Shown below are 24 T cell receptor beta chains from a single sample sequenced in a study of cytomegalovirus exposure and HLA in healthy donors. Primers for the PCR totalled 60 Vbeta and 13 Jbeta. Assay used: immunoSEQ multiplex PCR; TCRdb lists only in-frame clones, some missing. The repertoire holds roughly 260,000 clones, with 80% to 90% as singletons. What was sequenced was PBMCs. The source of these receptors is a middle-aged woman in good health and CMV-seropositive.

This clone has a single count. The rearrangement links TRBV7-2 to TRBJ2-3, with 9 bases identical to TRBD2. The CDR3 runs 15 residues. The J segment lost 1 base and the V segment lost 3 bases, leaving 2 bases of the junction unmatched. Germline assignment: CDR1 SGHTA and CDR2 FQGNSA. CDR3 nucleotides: TGTGCCAGCAGCTTCGCGGGAGGGGGCACAGATACGCAGTATTTT. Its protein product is CASSFAGGGTDTQYF.

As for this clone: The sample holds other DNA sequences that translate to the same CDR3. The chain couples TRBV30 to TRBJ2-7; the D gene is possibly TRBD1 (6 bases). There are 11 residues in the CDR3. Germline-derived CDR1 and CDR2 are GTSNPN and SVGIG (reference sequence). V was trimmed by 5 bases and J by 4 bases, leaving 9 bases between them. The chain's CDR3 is CAWGRGYEQYF. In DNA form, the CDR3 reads TGTGCCTGGGGCAGGGGTTACGAGCAGTACTTC.

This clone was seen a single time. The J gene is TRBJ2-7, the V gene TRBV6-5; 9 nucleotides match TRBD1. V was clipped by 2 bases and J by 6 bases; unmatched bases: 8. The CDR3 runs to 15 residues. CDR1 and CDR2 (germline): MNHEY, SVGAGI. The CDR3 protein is CASSYAGQGMFEQYF. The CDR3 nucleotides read TGTGCCAGCAGTTACGCGGGACAGGGTATGTTCGAGCAGTACTTC.

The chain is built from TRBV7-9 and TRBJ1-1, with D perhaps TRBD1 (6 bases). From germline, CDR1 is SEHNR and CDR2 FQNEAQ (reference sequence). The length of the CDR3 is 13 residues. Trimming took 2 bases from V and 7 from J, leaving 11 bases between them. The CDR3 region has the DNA TGTGCCAGCAGCTTACTTCAGGGGATTGAAGCTTTCTTT. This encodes CASSLLQGIEAFF. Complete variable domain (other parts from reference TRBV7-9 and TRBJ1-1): DTGVSQNPRHKITKRGQNVTFRCDPISEHNRLYWYRQTLGQGPEFLTYFQNEAQLEKSRLLSDRFSAERPKGSFSTLEIQRTEQGDSAMYLCASSLLQGIEAFFGQGTRLTVV.

CDR3 sequence: CASSQARDRAYGYTF. The DNA of the CDR3 is TGCGCCAGCAGCCAAGCTCGGGACAGAGCCTATGGCTACACCTTC. The rearrangement joins TRBV4-3 to TRBJ1-2; 7 nucleotides match TRBD1. Germline trimming cut 1 base from V and 4 bases from J; bases unmatched to any gene: 6. The CDR3 totals 15 residues. The germline CDR1 and CDR2 sequences are LGHNA and YSLEER.

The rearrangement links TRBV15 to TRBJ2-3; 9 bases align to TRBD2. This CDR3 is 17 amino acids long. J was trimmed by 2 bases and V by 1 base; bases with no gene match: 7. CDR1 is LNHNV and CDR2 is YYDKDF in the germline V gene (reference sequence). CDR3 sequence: CATSRVGAGGITDTQYF. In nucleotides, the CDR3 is TGTGCCACCAGCAGAGTAGGAGCGGGAGGAATCACAGATACGCAGTATTTT.

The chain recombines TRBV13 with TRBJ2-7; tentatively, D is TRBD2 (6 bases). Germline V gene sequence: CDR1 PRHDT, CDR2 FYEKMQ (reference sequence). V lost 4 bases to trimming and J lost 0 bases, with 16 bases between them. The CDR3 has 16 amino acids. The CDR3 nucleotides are TGTGCCAGCAGCTCTTACAGCGGGCCTTACTCCTACGAGCAGTACTTC. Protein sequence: CASSSYSGPYSYEQYF.

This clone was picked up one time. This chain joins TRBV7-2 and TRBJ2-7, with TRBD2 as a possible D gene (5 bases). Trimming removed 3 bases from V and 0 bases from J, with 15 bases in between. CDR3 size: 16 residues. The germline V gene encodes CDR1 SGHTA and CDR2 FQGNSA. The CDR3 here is CASSLVMGAASYEQYF. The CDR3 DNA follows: TGTGCCAGCAGCTTGGTCATGGGAGCCGCCTCCTACGAGCAGTACTTC. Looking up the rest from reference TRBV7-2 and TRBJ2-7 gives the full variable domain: GAGVSQSPSNKVTEKGKDVELRCDPISGHTALYWYRQSLGQGLEFLIYFQGNSAPDKSGLPSDRFSAERTGGSVSTLTIQRTQQEDSAVYLCASSLVMGAASYEQYFGPGTRLTVT.

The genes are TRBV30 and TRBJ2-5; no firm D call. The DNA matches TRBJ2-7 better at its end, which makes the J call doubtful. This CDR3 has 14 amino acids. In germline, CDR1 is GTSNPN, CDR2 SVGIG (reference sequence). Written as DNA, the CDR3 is TGTGCCTGGATCGACTCTAGTTTTGACTACGAGCAGTACTTC. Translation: CAWIDSSFDYEQYF.

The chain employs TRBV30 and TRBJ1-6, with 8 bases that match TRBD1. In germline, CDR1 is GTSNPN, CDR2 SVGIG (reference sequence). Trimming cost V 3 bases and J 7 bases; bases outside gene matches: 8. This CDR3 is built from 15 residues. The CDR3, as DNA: TGTGCCTGGAGGCTGACAGGGGCCGGGAATTCACCCCTCCACTTT. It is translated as CAWRLTGAGNSPLHF.

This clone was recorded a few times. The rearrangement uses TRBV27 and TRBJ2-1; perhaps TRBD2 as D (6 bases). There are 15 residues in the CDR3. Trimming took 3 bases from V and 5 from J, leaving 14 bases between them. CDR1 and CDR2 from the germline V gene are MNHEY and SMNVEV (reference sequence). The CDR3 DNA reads TGTGCCAGCAGTTTCTCGGCGGGATCAAACAATGAGCAGTTCTTC. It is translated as CASSFSAGSNNEQFF.

The CDR3 loop reads CASSQGTGVRYGYTF. CDR3 coding DNA: TGCGCCAGCAGCCAAGGGACAGGGGTACGGTATGGCTACACCTTC. This chain uses TRBV4-3 with TRBJ1-2; 9 bases agree with TRBD1. Germline CDR1 LGHNA, CDR2 YSLEER. V lost 1 base and J lost 5; bases outside the gene matches: 5. The CDR3 extends over 15 amino acids.

CDR3 sequence: CASGPPRTAPGNTIYF. DNA for the CDR3: TGTGCTAGTGGCCCGCCCCGGACAGCCCCTGGAAACACCATATATTTT. The genes are TRBV12-5 and TRBJ1-3; the D gene is possibly TRBD1 (6 bases). The CDR3 sequence is 16 residues long. Between the trimmed V and J ends, which lost 6 bases and 2 bases, there was a span of 17 bases. Germline V gene lookup returns CDR1 LGHNT and CDR2 FRNRAP.

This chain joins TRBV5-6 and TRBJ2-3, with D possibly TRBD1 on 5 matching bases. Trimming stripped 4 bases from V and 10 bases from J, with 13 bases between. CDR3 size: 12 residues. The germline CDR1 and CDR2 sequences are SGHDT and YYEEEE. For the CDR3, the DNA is TGTGCCAGCAGCAGGTCCCTCAGGGCGCAGTATTTT. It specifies CASSRSLRAQYF.

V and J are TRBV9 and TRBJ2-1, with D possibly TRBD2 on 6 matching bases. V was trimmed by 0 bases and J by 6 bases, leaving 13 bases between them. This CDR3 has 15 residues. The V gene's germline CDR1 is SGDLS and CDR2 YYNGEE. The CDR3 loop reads CASSVVDGRGNEQFF. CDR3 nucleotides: TGTGCCAGCAGCGTAGTAGACGGGAGAGGCAATGAGCAGTTCTTC.

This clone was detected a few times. The CDR3 bases are TGTGCCAGCAGACACCCCTCGAACACCGGGGAGCTGTTTTTT. Protein: CASRHPSNTGELFF. The gene calls are TRBV7-9 and TRBJ2-2; D gene unclear. Trimming took 6 bases from V and 0 from J, leaving 8 bases between them. CDR3 length equals 14 residues. Germline CDR1 SEHNR, CDR2 FQNEAQ (reference sequence).

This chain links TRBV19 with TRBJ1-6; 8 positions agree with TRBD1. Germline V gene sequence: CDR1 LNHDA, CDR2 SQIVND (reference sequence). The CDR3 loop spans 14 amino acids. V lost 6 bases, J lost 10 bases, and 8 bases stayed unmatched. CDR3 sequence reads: CASSPVTGGSPLHF. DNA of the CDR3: TGTGCCAGTAGCCCGGTAACAGGGGGATCACCCCTCCACTTT.

The CDR3 sequence: CASSRQTYEQYF. The CDR3 DNA sequence: TGTGCCAGCAGCCGACAGACCTACGAGCAGTACTTC. The chain recombines TRBV2 with TRBJ2-7, with a tentative D call TRBD1 (5 bases). The CDR3 totals 12 residues. Germline values: CDR1 SNHLY, CDR2 FYNNEI. V was shortened by 6 bases and J by 2 bases, with 8 bases between the two germline ends.

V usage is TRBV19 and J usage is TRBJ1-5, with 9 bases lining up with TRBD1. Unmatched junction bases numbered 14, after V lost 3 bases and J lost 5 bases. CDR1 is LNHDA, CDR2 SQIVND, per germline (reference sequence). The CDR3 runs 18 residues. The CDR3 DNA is TGTGCCAGTAGTATCGAAACAAGGGGGACAGGGTACTATCAGCCCCAGCATTTT. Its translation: CASSIETRGTGYYQPQHF. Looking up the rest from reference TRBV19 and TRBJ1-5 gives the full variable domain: DGGITQSPKYLFRKEGQNVTLSCEQNLNHDAMYWYRQDPGQGLRLIYYSQIVNDFQKGDIAEGYSVSREKKESFPLTVTSAQKNPTAFYLCASSIETRGTGYYQPQHFGDGTRLSIL.

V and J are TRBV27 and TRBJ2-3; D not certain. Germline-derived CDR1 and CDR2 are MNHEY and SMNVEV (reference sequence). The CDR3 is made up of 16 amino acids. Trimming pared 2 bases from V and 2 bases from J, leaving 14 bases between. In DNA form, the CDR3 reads TGTGCCAGCAGTTTAGAGGCAGCACCTCTCACAGATACGCAGTATTTT. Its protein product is CASSLEAAPLTDTQYF.

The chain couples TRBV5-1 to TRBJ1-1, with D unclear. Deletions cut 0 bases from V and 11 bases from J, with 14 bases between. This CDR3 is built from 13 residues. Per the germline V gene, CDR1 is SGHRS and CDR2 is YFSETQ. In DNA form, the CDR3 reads TGCGCCAGCAGCTTGGCCTTGGGGAGGGAGGCTTTCTTT. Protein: CASSLALGREAFF.

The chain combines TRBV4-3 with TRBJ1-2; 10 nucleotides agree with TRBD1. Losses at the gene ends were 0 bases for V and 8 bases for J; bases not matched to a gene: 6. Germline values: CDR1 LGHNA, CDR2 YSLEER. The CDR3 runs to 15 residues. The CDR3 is CASSQETGGEGGYTF. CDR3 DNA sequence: TGCGCCAGCAGCCAAGAGACAGGGGGCGAAGGAGGCTACACCTTC.

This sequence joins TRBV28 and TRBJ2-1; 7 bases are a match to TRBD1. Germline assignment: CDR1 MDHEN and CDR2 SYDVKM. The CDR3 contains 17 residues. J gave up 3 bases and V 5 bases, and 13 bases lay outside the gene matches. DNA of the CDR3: TGTGCCAGCAGTCGCGACAGGGAAGGAAAGCTCTACAATGAGCAGTTCTTC. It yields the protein CASSRDREGKLYNEQFF.

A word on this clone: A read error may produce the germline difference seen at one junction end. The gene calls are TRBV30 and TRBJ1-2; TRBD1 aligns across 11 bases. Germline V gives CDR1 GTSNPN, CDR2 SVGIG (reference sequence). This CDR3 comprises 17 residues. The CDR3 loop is CTWSIPGQGVIGYGYTF. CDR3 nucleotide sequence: TGTACCTGGAGTATTCCGGGACAGGGGGTGATTGGGTATGGCTACACCTTC.